The source of this T cell receptor (beta chain) is a study of PD-L1 blockade in urothelial cancer. Background on the study: Intravenous atezolizumab, 1,200 mg every 3 weeks, was begun by patients around 2014. The authors examined blood 3 weeks (second dose) and 6 weeks after treatment start. Findings and limits, study-wide: Patients who had durable benefit saw their tumor-associated blood clones expand more at 3 weeks.

This CDR3 spans 14 amino acids. Trimming removed 4 bases at V and 1 base at J, with 8 bases between. Germline assignment: CDR1 MGHRA and CDR2 YSYEKL. Assay used: immunoSEQ multiplex PCR; TCRdb lists only in-frame clones, some missing. The sample lists 95,000 or so clones, around 87% occurring once. Concerning this clone itself: Its antigen is not known.

The time point denotes: pretreatment peripheral blood. Each individual provided 1 to 8 samples (taken pretreatment and on-treatment). J is TRBJ1-5 and V is TRBV4-1; the D is unclear. This receptor was taken from a man aged 55-75 years with urothelial cancer. Sequencing was performed on PBMCs, taken around atezolizumab (anti-PD-L1) treatment. In DNA form, the CDR3 reads TGCGCCAGCAGCCCTGGGCCCAGCAATCAGCCCCAGCATTTT. It specifies CASSPGPSNQPQHF.